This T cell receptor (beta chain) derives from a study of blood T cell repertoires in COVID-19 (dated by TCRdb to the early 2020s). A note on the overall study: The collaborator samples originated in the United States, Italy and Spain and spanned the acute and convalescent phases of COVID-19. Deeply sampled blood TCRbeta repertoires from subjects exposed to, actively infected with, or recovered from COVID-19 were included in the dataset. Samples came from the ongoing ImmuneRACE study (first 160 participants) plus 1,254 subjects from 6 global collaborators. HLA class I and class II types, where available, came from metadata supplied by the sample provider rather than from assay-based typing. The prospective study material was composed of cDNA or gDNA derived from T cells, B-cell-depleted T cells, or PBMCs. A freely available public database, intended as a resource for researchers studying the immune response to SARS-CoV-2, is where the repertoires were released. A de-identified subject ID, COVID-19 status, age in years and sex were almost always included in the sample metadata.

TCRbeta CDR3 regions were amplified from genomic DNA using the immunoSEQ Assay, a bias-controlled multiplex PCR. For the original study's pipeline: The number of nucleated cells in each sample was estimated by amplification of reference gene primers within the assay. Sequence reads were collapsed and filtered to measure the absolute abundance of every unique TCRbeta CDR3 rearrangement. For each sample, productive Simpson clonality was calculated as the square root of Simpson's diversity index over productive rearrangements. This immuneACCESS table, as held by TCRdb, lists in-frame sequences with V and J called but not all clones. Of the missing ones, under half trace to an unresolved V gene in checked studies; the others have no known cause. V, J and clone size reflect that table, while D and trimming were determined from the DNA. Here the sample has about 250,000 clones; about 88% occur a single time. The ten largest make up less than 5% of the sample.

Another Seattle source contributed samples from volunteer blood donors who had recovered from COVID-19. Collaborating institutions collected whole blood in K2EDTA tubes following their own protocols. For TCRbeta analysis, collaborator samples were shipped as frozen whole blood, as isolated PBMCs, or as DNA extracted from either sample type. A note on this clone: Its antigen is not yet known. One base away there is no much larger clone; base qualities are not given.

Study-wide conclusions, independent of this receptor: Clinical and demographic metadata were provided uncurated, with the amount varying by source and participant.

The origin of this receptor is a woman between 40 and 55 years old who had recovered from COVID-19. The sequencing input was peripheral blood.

The CDR3 loop reads CASSGSGTTKSYNEQFF. The DNA sequence follows: TGCGCCAGCAGTGGATCCGGGACTACCAAATCCTACAATGAGCAGTTCTTC. The rearranged segments are TRBV10-1 and TRBJ2-1, with 7 central nucleotides matching TRBD2. The germline V gene (reference sequence) sets CDR1 to WNHNN and CDR2 to SYGVQD. The CDR3 numbers 17 residues from cysteine through phenylalanine. The kept DNA is CDR3 alone, 51 bases in frame from the first base. Germline trimming amounts to 4 bases on V and 1 base on J, with 10 as the count of junction bases outside the gene matches.